Given below is one TCR beta chain in context. Its specificity is not known. The data stem from a study of T cell responses to AZD1222 COVID-19 vaccine. Points from the study as a whole: Spike-wide coverage was observed for vaccine-associated CD4 TCRs, with dominant responses at 160-218 and 743-854.

The CDR3 is made up of 18 amino acids. V shed 2 bases, J shed 3 bases, and the junction held 14 bases outside the gene matches. Germline values: CDR1 MNHEY, CDR2 SVGEGT. TCRdb's table, derived via immunoSEQ multiplex PCR, lists solely in-frame clones and lacks some. Here the sample spans over 150,000 clones, roughly 94% being singletons. The clonotype was recovered from an adult in good health. The chain employs TRBV6-2 or TRBV6-3 and TRBJ1-1; TRBD1 matches at 8 bases. Sequencing used peripheral blood, obtained on day 0 of MenACWY control vaccination. CDR3 nucleotides: TGTGCCAGCAGTTACGGAAGCCGAGCGGGACAGGTCGACACTGAAGCTTTCTTT. This encodes CASSYGSRAGQVDTEAFF.